These 19 T cell receptor beta chains share one sample of origin, sequenced in a study of T cell repertoires in cytomegalovirus infection. The antigens these receptors bind are not known. TCRdb re-derived calls from the reads in MiXCR, one entry per CDR3 protein. The table has around 340,000 distinct CDR3 sequences, about 27% seen once. Sequenced material: cultured PBMCs, taken from culture after CMV antigen stimulation. The source is a human donor in good health (CMV status not recorded). Some clones in this sample may be carry-over from other donors' samples.

This clonotype was recorded a few times. V gene TRBV9 combines with J gene TRBJ1-1, with D perhaps TRBD1 (6 bases). V was pared by 0 bases and J by 3 bases, with 9 bases between. The CDR3 has 14 residues. Germline loops: CDR1 SGDLS, CDR2 YYNGEE. This chain's CDR3 is CASSVARGDTEAFF. In nucleotides, the CDR3 is TGTGCCAGCAGCGTAGCCAGGGGCGACACTGAAGCTTTCTTT.

This clonotype appeared a few times. The rearrangement joins TRBV19 to TRBJ2-7, with a weak D call TRBD1 (5 bases). Germline-derived CDR1 and CDR2 are LNHDA and SQIVND (reference sequence). Between the trimmed V and J ends, which lost 5 bases and 2 bases, there was a span of 13 bases. There are 14 residues in the CDR3. CDR3 nucleotides: TGTGCCAGTAGTGTAACAGGTAATGCCTACGAGCAGTACTTC. The encoded protein is CASSVTGNAYEQYF.

This clonotype was seen only a few times. The chain carries TRBV7-2 and TRBJ1-1; D is ambiguous. The ends were cut back, 5 bases at V and 4 bases at J, with 17 bases in the middle. Per germline, CDR1 SGHTA and CDR2 FQGNSA. The CDR3 spans 15 residues. The CDR3 protein is CASSLQGLEGTEAFF. The CDR3, as DNA: TGTGCCAGCAGCCTTCAAGGACTCGAAGGCACTGAAGCTTTCTTT.

The chain joins TRBV6-5 to TRBJ2-5; D might be TRBD2 (6 bases). Deletions cut 6 bases from V and 3 bases from J, with 23 bases between. Germline CDR1 reads MNHEY; CDR2 reads SVGAGI. The CDR3 has 17 residues. The CDR3 is CASRPARGREEEETQYF. The CDR3 DNA is TGTGCCAGCAGGCCGGCTAGGGGCAGGGAGGAGGAAGAGACCCAGTACTTC.

This chain connects TRBV7-2 to TRBJ1-2; possible D gene TRBD1, 6 bases. V was trimmed by 5 bases and J by 6 bases, leaving 16 bases between them. Germline loops: CDR1 SGHTA, CDR2 FQGNSA. The CDR3 covers 14 residues. The chain's CDR3 is CASSRYREGDGYTF. CDR3 DNA sequence: TGTGCCAGCAGCCGATACAGGGAAGGGGATGGCTACACCTTC.

The table lists this clonotype with a few counts. The V gene is TRBV20-1, the J gene TRBJ1-1; a weak D match, TRBD1 (6 bases). Trimming cost V 5 bases and J 1 base, with 14 bases left between them. Germline values: CDR1 DFQATT, CDR2 SNEGSKA (reference sequence). The CDR3 spans 14 residues. CDR3 coding DNA: TGCAGTGCTTCAGGGGCCAGAACGAACACTGAAGCTTTCTTT. Translated, it gives CSASGARTNTEAFF.

This clonotype has only one observation. This chain links TRBV6-1 with TRBJ1-2; D is uncertain. There are 15 residues in the CDR3. The germline V gene has CDR1 MNHNS and CDR2 SASEGT. The V gene lost 1 base and the J gene lost 5 bases, with 14 bases spanning the gap. The DNA for the CDR3 is TGTGCCAGCAGTGAAGTCCTAGGCCCAGATTATGGCTACACCTTC. Its protein is CASSEVLGPDYGYTF.

The sample holds many counts of this clonotype. The chain links TRBV7-2 to TRBJ2-3, with D maybe TRBD2 (6 bases). With 5 bases removed from V and 3 bases from J, the gap between germline ends came to 15 bases. CDR1 SGHTA and CDR2 FQGNSA come from the germline V gene. The CDR3 length is 15 residues. CDR3 sequence reads: CASSLGAGRTDTQYF. CDR3 nucleotides: TGTGCCAGCAGCCTAGGTGCGGGGAGAACAGATACGCAGTATTTT.

The chain is built from TRBV4-3 and TRBJ2-1; D is tentatively TRBD1 or TRBD2 (5 bases each). Germline CDR1 is LGHNA and CDR2 is YSLEER. The length of the CDR3 is 14 residues. V was pared by 0 bases and J by 8 bases, with 11 bases between. For the CDR3, the DNA is TGCGCCAGCAGCCAAGATGCGAGAGGGGATGAGCAGTTCTTC. Its translation is CASSQDARGDEQFF.

The J gene is TRBJ2-3, the V gene TRBV2; 8 positions agree with TRBD2. Losses at the gene ends were 6 bases for V and 10 bases for J; bases not matched to a gene: 3. This CDR3 has 11 residues. Germline V gene lookup returns CDR1 SNHLY and CDR2 FYNNEI. CDR3 nucleotides: TGTGCCAGCAGCGGGGGGGTCGCGCAGTATTTT. This encodes CASSGGVAQYF.

This clonotype was recorded many times. The chain carries TRBV10-3 and TRBJ1-2; D ambiguous. Germline values: CDR1 ENHRY, CDR2 SYGVKD. The germline V and J ends were trimmed by 7 bases and 4 bases, with 13 bases remaining between them. There are 13 residues in the CDR3. CDR3 amino acids: CAITVARAYGYTF. The CDR3 nucleotides read TGTGCCATCACTGTTGCGAGGGCCTATGGCTACACCTTC.

This clonotype was observed a few times. The chain links TRBV6-1 to TRBJ1-2, with D hard to call. Germline CDR1 reads MNHNS; CDR2 reads SASEGT. V gave up 5 bases and J gave up 4 bases, with 14 bases separating them. The CDR3 consists of 14 residues. CDR3 DNA sequence: TGTGCCAGCAGTTACGCGGGCGAGGGCTATGGCTACACCTTC. It translates to CASSYAGEGYGYTF.

In regard to this clonotype: Compared with germline, one end of the junction differs, possibly owing to a read error. The chain uses TRBV23-1 and TRBJ2-4, with D tentatively TRBD1 (6 bases). TRBV23-1 is treated as an ORF (open reading frame) with a function not yet certain. The CDR3 has 15 amino acids. The DNA for the CDR3 is TGCGCCAGCAGTCAATCCTCGGCAAAGATGGGGGCCAGGCACTTC. Its translation is CASSQSSAKMGARHF.

This clonotype was found a few times. The gene calls are TRBV11-3 and TRBJ2-5, with TRBD2 matching over 9 bases. The CDR3 runs to 18 residues. CDR1 SGHNT and CDR2 YENEEA come from the germline V gene. After removal of 1 base from V and 1 base from J, the junction contained 10 bases not matched to a gene. CDR3 DNA: TGTGCCAGCAGCTTAGGGATGGCGGGGGGGTCACCCCAAGAGACCCAGTACTTC. It codes for CASSLGMAGGSPQETQYF.

This rearrangement joins TRBV7-8 to TRBJ2-1; 12 positions agree with TRBD2. Germline trimming cut 5 bases from V and 6 bases from J; bases unmatched to any gene: 11. The CDR3 loop spans 17 amino acids. Per the germline V gene, CDR1 is SGHVS and CDR2 is FQNEAQ. The CDR3 sequence: CASSPSSGGAASNEQFF. CDR3 coding DNA: TGTGCCAGCAGCCCATCTAGCGGGGGGGCCGCGAGCAATGAGCAGTTCTTC.

The chain uses TRBV5-1 and TRBJ2-1; D is undetermined. CDR1 and CDR2 from the germline V gene are SGHRS and YFSETQ. The V end lost 0 bases, the J end lost 8 bases, and 15 bases lay between the germline ends. The CDR3 is 15 residues long. CDR3 sequence reads: CASSLAGPERDEQFF. In nucleotides, the CDR3 is TGCGCCAGCAGCTTGGCGGGCCCCGAACGCGATGAGCAGTTCTTC.

The chain carries TRBV28 and TRBJ1-4, with D uncertain. This CDR3 is 15 amino acids long. Germline-derived CDR1 and CDR2 are MDHEN and SYDVKM. V was cut by 8 bases and J by 0 bases, with 13 bases left in between. The CDR3 bases are TGTGCCAGCGAACCCCTGGGGACAACTAATGAAAAACTGTTTTTT. Protein sequence: CASEPLGTTNEKLFF.

The chain carries TRBV2 and TRBJ2-1; D is ambiguous. CDR1 and CDR2 (germline): SNHLY, FYNNEI. There are 11 residues in the CDR3. Trimming stripped 9 bases from V and 5 bases from J, with 8 bases between. DNA for the CDR3: TGTGCCAGACTACTGAACAATGAGCAGTTCTTC. Translated, it gives CARLLNNEQFF. The full variable domain, rest sourced from reference TRBV2 and TRBJ2-1, is EPEVTQTPSHQVTQMGQEVILRCVPISNHLYFYWYRQILGQKVEFLVSFYNNEISEKSEIFDDQFSVERPDGSNFTLKIRSTKLEDSAMYFCARLLNNEQFFGPGTRLTVL.

This clonotype has just a few counts. This chain links TRBV6-5 with TRBJ1-6; TRBD1 agrees at 10 bases. CDR3 length equals 17 residues. CDR1 MNHEY and CDR2 SVGAGI come from the germline V gene. Germline trimming cut 2 bases from V and 7 bases from J; bases unmatched to any gene: 8. The CDR3 DNA reads TGTGCCAGCAGTTACCCTCCGGGACAGGGGCCGAATTCACCCCTCCACTTT. Translating gives CASSYPPGQGPNSPLHF.